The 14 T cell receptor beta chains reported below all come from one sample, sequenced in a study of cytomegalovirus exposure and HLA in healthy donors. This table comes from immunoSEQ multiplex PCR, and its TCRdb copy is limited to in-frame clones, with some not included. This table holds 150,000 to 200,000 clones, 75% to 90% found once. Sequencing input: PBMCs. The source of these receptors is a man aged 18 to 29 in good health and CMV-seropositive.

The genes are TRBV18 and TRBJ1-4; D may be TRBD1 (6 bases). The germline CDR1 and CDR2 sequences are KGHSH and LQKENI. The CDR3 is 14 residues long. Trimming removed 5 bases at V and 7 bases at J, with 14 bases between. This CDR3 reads CASSRSAGAEKLFF. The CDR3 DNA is TGTGCCAGCTCAAGATCGGCAGGGGCTGAAAAACTGTTTTTT.

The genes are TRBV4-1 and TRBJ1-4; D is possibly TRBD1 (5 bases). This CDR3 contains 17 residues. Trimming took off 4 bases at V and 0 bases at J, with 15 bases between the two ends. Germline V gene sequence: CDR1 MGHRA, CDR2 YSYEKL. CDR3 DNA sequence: TGCGCCAGCAGCCCCTCTCAGGGAAGCACAACTAATGAAAAACTGTTTTTT. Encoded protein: CASSPSQGSTTNEKLFF.

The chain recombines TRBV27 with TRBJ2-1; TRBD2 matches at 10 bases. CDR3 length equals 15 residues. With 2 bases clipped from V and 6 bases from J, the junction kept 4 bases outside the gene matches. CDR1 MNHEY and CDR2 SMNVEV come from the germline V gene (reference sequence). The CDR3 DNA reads TGTGCCAGCAGTTTAGAGGCTAGCGGGAGCAATGAGCAGTTCTTC. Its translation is CASSLEASGSNEQFF.

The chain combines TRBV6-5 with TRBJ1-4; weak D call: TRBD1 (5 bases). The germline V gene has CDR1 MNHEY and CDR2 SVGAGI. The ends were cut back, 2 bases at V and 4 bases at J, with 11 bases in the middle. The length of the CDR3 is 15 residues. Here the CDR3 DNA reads TGTGCCAGCAGTTACGCTGGCAGGGATAATGAAAAACTGTTTTTT. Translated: CASSYAGRDNEKLFF.

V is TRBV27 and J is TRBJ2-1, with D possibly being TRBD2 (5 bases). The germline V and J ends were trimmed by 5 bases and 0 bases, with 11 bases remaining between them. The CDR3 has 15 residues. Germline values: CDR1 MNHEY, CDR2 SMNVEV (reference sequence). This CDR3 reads CASSKLGSSYNEQFF. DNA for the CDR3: TGTGCCAGCAGTAAACTAGGGAGCTCCTACAATGAGCAGTTCTTC.

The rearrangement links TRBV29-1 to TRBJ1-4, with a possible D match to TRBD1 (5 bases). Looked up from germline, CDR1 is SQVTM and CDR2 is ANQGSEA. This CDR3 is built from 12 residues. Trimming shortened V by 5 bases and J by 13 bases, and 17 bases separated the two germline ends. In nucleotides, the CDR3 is TGCAGCGTTTCGGAGGGAGACAGTCGACTGTTTTTT. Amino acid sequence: CSVSEGDSRLFF.

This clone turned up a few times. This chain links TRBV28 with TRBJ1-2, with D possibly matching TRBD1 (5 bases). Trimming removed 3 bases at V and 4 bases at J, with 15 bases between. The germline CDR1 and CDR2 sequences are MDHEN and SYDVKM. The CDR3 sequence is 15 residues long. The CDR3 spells CASSLGDSTTYGYTF. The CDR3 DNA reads TGTGCCAGCAGTTTGGGGGACTCCACCACCTATGGCTACACCTTC.

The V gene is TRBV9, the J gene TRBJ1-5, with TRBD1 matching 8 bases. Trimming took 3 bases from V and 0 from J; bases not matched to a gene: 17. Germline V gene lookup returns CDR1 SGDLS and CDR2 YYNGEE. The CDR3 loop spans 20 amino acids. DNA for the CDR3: TGTGCCAGCAGCGCCCCTTACCGGGACAGGAGGACCTATAGCAATCAGCCCCAGCATTTT. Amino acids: CASSAPYRDRRTYSNQPQHF.

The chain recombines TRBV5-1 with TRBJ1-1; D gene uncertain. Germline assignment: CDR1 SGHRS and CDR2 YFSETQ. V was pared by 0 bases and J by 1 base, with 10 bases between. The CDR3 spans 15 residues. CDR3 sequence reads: CASSLDEGQNTEAFF. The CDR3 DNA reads TGCGCCAGCAGCTTGGATGAGGGTCAGAACACTGAAGCTTTCTTT.

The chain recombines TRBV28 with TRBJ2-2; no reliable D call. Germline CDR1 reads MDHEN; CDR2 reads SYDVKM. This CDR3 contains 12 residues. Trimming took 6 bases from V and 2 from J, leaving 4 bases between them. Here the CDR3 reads CASRTNTGELFF. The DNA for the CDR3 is TGTGCCAGCAGAACTAACACCGGGGAGCTGTTTTTT.

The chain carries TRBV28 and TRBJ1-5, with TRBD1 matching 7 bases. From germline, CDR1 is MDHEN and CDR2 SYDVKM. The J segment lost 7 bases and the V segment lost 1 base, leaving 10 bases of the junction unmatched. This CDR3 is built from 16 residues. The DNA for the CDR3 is TGTGCCAGCAGTTTATACTTCGGTACAGGGGTCCAGCCCCAGCATTTT. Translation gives CASSLYFGTGVQPQHF.

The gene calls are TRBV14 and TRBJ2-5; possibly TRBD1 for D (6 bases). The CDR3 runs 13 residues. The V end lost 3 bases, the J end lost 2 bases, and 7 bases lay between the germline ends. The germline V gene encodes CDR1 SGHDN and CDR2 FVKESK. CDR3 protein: CASSHRGQETQYF. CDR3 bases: TGTGCCAGCAGCCACAGGGGACAAGAGACCCAGTACTTC.

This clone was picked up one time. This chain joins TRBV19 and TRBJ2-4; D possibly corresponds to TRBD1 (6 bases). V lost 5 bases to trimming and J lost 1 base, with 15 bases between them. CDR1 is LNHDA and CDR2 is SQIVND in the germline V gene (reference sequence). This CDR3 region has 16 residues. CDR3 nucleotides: TGTGCCAGTAGTCCCAAGGGACATTTCGCCAAAAACATTCAGTACTTC. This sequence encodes CASSPKGHFAKNIQYF.

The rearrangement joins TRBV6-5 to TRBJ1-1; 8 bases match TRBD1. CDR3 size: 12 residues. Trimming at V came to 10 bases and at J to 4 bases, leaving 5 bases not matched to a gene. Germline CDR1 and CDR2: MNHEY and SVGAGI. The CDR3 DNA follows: TGTGCCACCTTACAGGGGGGCACTGAAGCTTTCTTT. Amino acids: CATLQGGTEAFF.